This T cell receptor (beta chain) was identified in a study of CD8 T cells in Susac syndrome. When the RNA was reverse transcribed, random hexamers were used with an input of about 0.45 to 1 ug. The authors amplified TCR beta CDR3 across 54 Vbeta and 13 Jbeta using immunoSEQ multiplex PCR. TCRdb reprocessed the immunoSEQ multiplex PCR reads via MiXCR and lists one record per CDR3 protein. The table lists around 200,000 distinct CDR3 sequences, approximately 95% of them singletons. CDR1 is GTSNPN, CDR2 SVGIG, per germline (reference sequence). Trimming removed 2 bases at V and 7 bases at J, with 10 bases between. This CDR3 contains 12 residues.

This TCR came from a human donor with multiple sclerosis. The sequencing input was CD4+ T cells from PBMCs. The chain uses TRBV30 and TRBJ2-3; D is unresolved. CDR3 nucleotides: TGTGCCTGGAGTTTTGAGTCAAATACGCAGTATTTT. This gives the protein CAWSFESNTQYF. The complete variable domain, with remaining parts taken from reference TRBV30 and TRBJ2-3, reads SQTIHQWPATLVQPVGSPLSLECTVEGTSNPNLYWYRQAAGRGLQLLFYSVGIGQISSEVPQNLSASRPQDRQFILSSKKLLLSDSGFYLCAWSFESNTQYFGPGTRLTVL.